The T cell receptor (beta chain) under discussion was sequenced for a study of response to subunit inactivated influenza vaccine (dated by TCRdb to 2016 to 2018). As for the study more broadly: Deep quantitative T cell receptor repertoire profiling was used in the study to track responses to a trivalent subunit inactivated influenza vaccine.

The library was built by means of RT-PCR. Sequencing was performed on an Illumina HiSeq 2500. TCRdb handled the public reads itself, with Q25 trimming in fastp and clone calling in MiXCR, and kept productive beta chains. Rows are combined by CDR3 protein, so each entry shows the most common genes and DNA. The sample data list roughly 700,000 distinct CDR3 sequences, and roughly 13% of these were observed just once. The ten largest make up 5.5% to 7% of the sample. What the work shows at the level of the full study, not this receptor alone: According to the authors, only a limited number of new T cells may be recruited by each seasonal influenza vaccination.

At the junction V is shortened by 0 bases and J by 2 bases; bases outside the gene matches: 5. The CDR3 holds 17 amino acids from the cysteine to the phenylalanine. Left in the record is the CDR3 DNA by itself, 51 bases read in frame from the first base. Reading the germline V gene gives CDR1 SGDLS and CDR2 YYNGEE. A few counts support this clonotype. No antigen is known for it. There are no base qualities to consult, and no much larger clone falls within one base. The sequence was obtained from a middle-aged man who received an inactivated influenza vaccine. Donor details come from another sample of the same person, matched by shared clones. The chain uses TRBV9 and TRBJ2-5, with 12 middle bases fitting TRBD2. The sample in question was PBMCs from blood, obtained roughly 2 weeks before vaccination. In nucleotides, the sequence is TGTGCCAGCAGCGTAGGGGCTAGCGGGAGGGTACAAGAGACCCAGTACTTC. This translates into CASSVGASGRVQETQYF.